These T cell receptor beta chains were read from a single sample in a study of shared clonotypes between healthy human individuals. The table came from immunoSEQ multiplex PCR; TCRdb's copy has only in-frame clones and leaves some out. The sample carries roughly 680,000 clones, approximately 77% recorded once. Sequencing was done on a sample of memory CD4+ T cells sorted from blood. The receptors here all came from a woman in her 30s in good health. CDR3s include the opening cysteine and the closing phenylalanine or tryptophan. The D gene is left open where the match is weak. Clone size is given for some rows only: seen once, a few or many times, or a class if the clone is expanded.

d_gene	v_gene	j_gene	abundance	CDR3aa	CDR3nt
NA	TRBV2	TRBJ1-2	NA	CASSARPGDVGYTF	TGTGCCAGCAGTGCCCGACCGGGGGACGTTGGCTACACCTTC
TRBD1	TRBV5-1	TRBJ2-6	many	CASSLLGQGARGANVLTF	TGCGCCAGCAGCTTGTTGGGACAGGGGGCTCGTGGGGCCAACGTCCTGACTTTC
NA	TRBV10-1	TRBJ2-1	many	CARGQIFDEQFF	TGCGCCAGGGGACAAATTTTTGATGAGCAGTTCTTC
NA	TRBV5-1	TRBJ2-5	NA	CASQRSRASAVQETQYF	TGCGCCAGCCAACGTTCTCGGGCTAGCGCCGTCCAAGAGACCCAGTACTTC
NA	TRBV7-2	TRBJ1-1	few	CASSLTDSEAFF	TGTGCCAGCAGCTTAACTGACAGTGAAGCTTTCTTT
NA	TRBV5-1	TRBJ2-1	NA	CASSLAPSAYNEQFF	TGCGCCAGCAGCTTGGCCCCTAGCGCATACAATGAGCAGTTCTTC
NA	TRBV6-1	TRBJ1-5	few	CASSEERVSSQPQHF	TGTGCCAGCAGTGAAGAACGGGTATCCAGTCAGCCCCAGCATTTT
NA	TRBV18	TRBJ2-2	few	CASSPSGGPNTGELFF	TGTGCCAGCTCACCGTCGGGGGGCCCAAACACCGGGGAGCTGTTTTTT
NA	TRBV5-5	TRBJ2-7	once	CASSLGLGAGRHGDEQYF	TGTGCCAGCAGCTTGGGGTTGGGGGCTGGCCGCCATGGAGACGAGCAGTACTTC
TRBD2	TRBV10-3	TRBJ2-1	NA	CATVTSGRYEQFF	TGTGCCACCGTGACTAGCGGGAGATATGAGCAGTTCTTC
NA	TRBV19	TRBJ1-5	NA	CASSIGRGRIDQPQHF	TGTGCCAGTAGTATTGGCAGGGGAAGAATAGATCAGCCCCAGCATTTT
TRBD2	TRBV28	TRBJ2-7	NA	CASTYGGLAGVQEQYF	TGTGCCAGCACCTACGGAGGGCTAGCGGGAGTGCAGGAGCAGTACTTC